The 26 T cell receptor beta chains given below trace back to one sample, sequenced in a study of blood T cells in healthy people across ages. A sample-barcoded 5' primer and a J-beta primer mix were used in a second PCR of about 6 to 12 cycles. Via MiXCR, TCRdb re-called the 5' RACE reads, giving one row per CDR3 protein. This sample yields about 1.6 million distinct CDR3 sequences, of which almost 35% are seen a single time; approximately 11% belongs to the top ten. The sequencing sample was made of blood. These receptors originate from a woman younger than 45 in good health.

V usage is TRBV20-1 and J usage is TRBJ2-3; TRBD1 agrees at 8 bases. J lost 3 bases, V lost 3 bases, and 8 bases had no gene match. Looked up from germline, CDR1 is DFQATT and CDR2 is SNEGSKA (reference sequence). The CDR3 sequence is 15 residues long. CDR3 loop: CSASIADRVTDTQYF. DNA of the CDR3: TGCAGTGCTAGTATTGCGGACAGGGTGACAGATACGCAGTATTTT.

V usage is TRBV20-1 and J usage is TRBJ1-2, with 8 nucleotides matching TRBD1. The length of the CDR3 is 13 residues. J gave up 2 bases and V 5 bases, and 4 bases lay outside the gene matches. Germline V gene data show CDR1 as DFQATT and CDR2 as SNEGSKA (reference sequence). CDR3 DNA sequence: TGCAGTGCTCAGGACAGGGTAAACTATGGCTACACCTTC. Protein product: CSAQDRVNYGYTF.

Notes on this clonotype: One end of the junction does not line up with germline, which may come from a read error. This chain connects TRBV6-1 to TRBJ1-2; no clear D gene. The CDR3 loop spans 15 amino acids. Germline V gene lookup returns CDR1 MNHNS and CDR2 SASEGT. CDR3 in DNA: TGTGCCAGCAGTGAACTTACTGGGAGTAACGATGGCTACACCTTC. Residues: CASSELTGSNDGYTF.

This clonotype was seen repeatedly, ten times or more. The chain employs TRBV20-1 and TRBJ2-3, with TRBD1 as a possible D gene (5 bases). Germline loops: CDR1 DFQATT, CDR2 SNEGSKA (reference sequence). This CDR3 has 12 residues. The V end was cut by 2 bases, the J end by 4 bases, with 7 bases between. The CDR3 DNA reads TGCAGTGCTAGACAGGGTTCAGATACGCAGTATTTT. Protein product: CSARQGSDTQYF.

This rearrangement joins TRBV11-1 to TRBJ2-5; the match to TRBD2 covers 9 bases. V was pared by 2 bases and J by 4 bases, with 5 bases of the junction left unmatched. CDR1 and CDR2 from the germline V gene are SGHAT and FQDESV (reference sequence). The CDR3 is 15 residues long. The CDR3 region is CASSLHLAGRETQYF. The CDR3 region has the DNA TGTGCCAGCAGCTTACACCTAGCGGGGAGAGAGACCCAGTACTTC. Complete variable domain (other parts from reference TRBV11-1 and TRBJ2-5): EAEVAQSPRYKITEKSQAVAFWCDPISGHATLYWYRQILGQGPELLVQFQDESVVDDSQLPKDRFSAERLKGVDSTLKIQPAELGDSAMYLCASSLHLAGRETQYFGPGTRLLVL.

The chain carries TRBV20-1 and TRBJ1-5, with a weak D call TRBD1 (5 bases). This CDR3 has 14 amino acids. CDR1 and CDR2 (germline): DFQATT, SNEGSKA (reference sequence). Between the trimmed V and J ends, which lost 2 bases and 6 bases, there was a span of 14 bases. CDR3 amino acids: CSARPGQRSQPQHF. The CDR3 DNA is TGCAGTGCTAGACCGGGGCAGAGGTCTCAGCCCCAGCATTTT.

The rearrangement uses TRBV2 and TRBJ1-4; D not certain. Trimming pared 7 bases from V and 4 bases from J, leaving 10 bases between. The germline V gene encodes CDR1 SNHLY and CDR2 FYNNEI. The CDR3 spans 13 residues. This chain's CDR3 is CASNRKNNEKLFF. The DNA of the CDR3 is TGTGCCAGCAATCGGAAAAATAATGAAAAACTGTTTTTT.

The chain carries TRBV10-3 and TRBJ2-1, with 7 bases that match TRBD1. The CDR3 extends over 16 amino acids. Trimming at V came to 2 bases and at J to 6 bases, leaving 10 bases not matched to a gene. The germline V gene has CDR1 ENHRY and CDR2 SYGVKD. This chain's CDR3 is CAISELSAGGRNEQFF. In DNA form, the CDR3 reads TGTGCCATCAGTGAGCTCTCGGCAGGGGGTCGCAATGAGCAGTTCTTC.

The chain combines TRBV11-2 with TRBJ2-2; D uncertain. CDR1 is SGHAT, CDR2 FQNNGV, per germline. Trimming cost V 0 bases and J 2 bases, with 19 bases left between them. This CDR3 has 19 amino acids. The CDR3 DNA sequence: TGTGCCAGCAGCTTAGAATCTTGGTATCAGAAGGATAACACCGGGGAGCTGTTTTTT. It codes for CASSLESWYQKDNTGELFF.

The V and J genes are TRBV5-4 and TRBJ2-7, with D possibly called TRBD1 or TRBD2 (5 bases each). CDR3 length: 15 residues. Germline V gene sequence: CDR1 SGHNT, CDR2 YYREEE (reference sequence). V was shortened by 6 bases and J by 3 bases, with 19 bases between the two germline ends. The CDR3 nucleotides read TGTGCCAGCACTTCGGACGGGACGGGCTACTACGAGCAGTACTTC. This gives the protein CASTSDGTGYYEQYF.

This clonotype was detected a few times. For the CDR3, the DNA is TGCGCCAGCAGCCAAGATAGGGCTAGCGGGAGGTTCATCGATGAGCAGTTCTTC. Translating it yields CASSQDRASGRFIDEQFF. The chain uses TRBV4-1 and TRBJ2-1; 11 nucleotides align to TRBD2. This CDR3 comprises 18 residues. CDR1 and CDR2 (germline): MGHRA, YSYEKL. V was clipped by 0 bases and J by 8 bases; unmatched bases: 12.

The genes are TRBV28 and TRBJ2-3; TRBD2 matches at 10 bases. Germline V gene data show CDR1 as MDHEN and CDR2 as SYDVKM. V lost 5 bases to trimming and J lost 7 bases; unmatched junction nucleotides: 15. The CDR3 runs 17 residues. CDR3 DNA: TGTGCCAGCAGTCCTGTGCTAGCGGGAGCTAAGTCGAATACGCAGTATTTT. This sequence encodes CASSPVLAGAKSNTQYF.

Comments on this clonotype: A read error may account for a junction end that differs from germline. The CDR3 loop is CSTRRQGPNQPQHF. CDR3 bases: TGCAGTACTAGACGTCAGGGGCCCAATCAGCCCCAGCATTTT. The chain recombines TRBV20-1 with TRBJ1-5; tentatively, D is TRBD1 (6 bases). Germline CDR1 and CDR2: DFQATT and SNEGSKA (reference sequence). There are 14 residues in the CDR3.

V gene TRBV5-5 combines with J gene TRBJ1-1, with 9 positions matching TRBD1. The CDR3 spans 15 residues. Germline V gene lookup returns CDR1 SGHKS and CDR2 YYEKEE (reference sequence). V lost 4 bases to trimming and J lost 3 bases; unmatched junction nucleotides: 7. CDR3 bases: TGTGCCAGCAGCACACCGGGGACAGGGCACACTGAAGCTTTCTTT. As protein: CASSTPGTGHTEAFF.

The chain is built from TRBV4-1 and TRBJ1-5; 10 nucleotides match TRBD1. Germline CDR1 MGHRA, CDR2 YSYEKL. This CDR3 is built from 17 residues. The junction had 7 bases not matched to a gene; V was cut back by 0 bases and J by 5 bases. The CDR3 here is CASSQDETGGSHQPQHF. CDR3 in DNA: TGCGCCAGCAGCCAAGATGAGACAGGGGGCTCACATCAGCCCCAGCATTTT.

Of note for this clonotype: The junction does not match germline at one end; this may be a read error. The chain couples TRBV15 to TRBJ2-1, with D unclear. The germline gives CDR1 LNHNV, CDR2 YYDKDF (reference sequence). The CDR3 spans 14 residues. Here the CDR3 DNA reads TGTGCCACCAGCAGAGATTCTACCTACATTGAGCAGTTCTTC. This translates into CATSRDSTYIEQFF.

The chain joins TRBV20-1 to TRBJ1-6; 7 bases map to TRBD1. The length of the CDR3 is 14 residues. V shed 4 bases and J 8 bases; nucleotides not matched to a gene: 8. CDR1 and CDR2 (germline): DFQATT, SNEGSKA (reference sequence). The CDR3, as DNA: TGCAGTGCTACTCCTTACAGGGGTCATTCACCCCTCCACTTT. Its translation: CSATPYRGHSPLHF.

This chain connects TRBV5-6 to TRBJ2-5; 15 bases agree with TRBD2. The CDR3 covers 16 residues. The germline gives CDR1 SGHDT, CDR2 YYEEEE. The V gene end was trimmed by 3 bases and the J gene end by 4 bases; junction bases not matched to a gene: 4. CDR3 DNA: TGTGCCAGCAGCTCGCGGACTAGCGGGGGGGTAGAGACCCAGTACTTC. Translated, it gives CASSSRTSGGVETQYF.

The V call is TRBV5-1, the J call TRBJ1-5, with D hard to call. V was cut by 4 bases and J by 1 base, with 18 bases left in between. The CDR3 spans 17 residues. Germline CDR1 reads SGHRS; CDR2 reads YFSETQ. The CDR3 reads CASSLPELERSNQPQHF. CDR3 in DNA: TGCGCCAGCAGCCTACCCGAACTGGAAAGAAGCAATCAGCCCCAGCATTTT.

A note on this clonotype: With a much larger clone just one base away, this may be a read error. The rearrangement uses TRBV2 and TRBJ2-1, with 10 positions matching TRBD1. Germline lookup yields CDR1 SNHLY and CDR2 FYNNEI. The CDR3 is 15 residues long. The junction had 8 bases not matched to a gene; V was cut back by 6 bases and J by 6 bases. In DNA form, the CDR3 reads TGTGCCAGCAGAGCCGGGACAGGGGACTCCAATGAGCAGTTCTTC. Its translation: CASRAGTGDSNEQFF.

The chain is built from TRBV20-1 and TRBJ2-7; D may be TRBD1 or TRBD2 (5 bases each). The CDR3 covers 13 residues. Germline V CDR1 and CDR2: DFQATT, SNEGSKA (reference sequence). V shed 1 base and J shed 3 bases, with 10 bases lying between them. CDR3 bases: TGCAGTGCTAGAGGGGGACCCAACTACGAGCAGTACTTC. Translation gives CSARGGPNYEQYF.

The chain has TRBV7-2 and TRBJ2-1; TRBD1 or TRBD2 may be the D gene (5 bases each). The ends were cut back, 1 base at V and 8 bases at J, with 21 bases in the middle. The CDR3 runs 17 residues. Germline lookup yields CDR1 SGHTA and CDR2 FQGNSA. The CDR3 DNA reads TGTGCCAGCAGCTTAGTACCCCCCGGGACCCCATTTTATGAGCAGTTCTTC. Translation gives CASSLVPPGTPFYEQFF.

In its sample, this clonotype was seen a few times. This sequence joins TRBV20-1 and TRBJ2-7, with 11 bases fitting TRBD2. Per germline, CDR1 DFQATT and CDR2 SNEGSKA (reference sequence). This CDR3 has 16 residues. V trimming: 0 bases; J trimming: 0 bases; junction bases outside the gene matches: 4. The CDR3 here is CSARDMGTSGSYEQYF. In DNA, the CDR3 is TGCAGTGCTAGAGATATGGGGACTAGCGGCTCCTACGAGCAGTACTTC.

J is TRBJ1-1 and V is TRBV3-1; possibly TRBD1 for D (5 bases). V lost 2 bases and J lost 6, with 10 bases in between. Germline loops: CDR1 LGHDT, CDR2 YNNKEL (reference sequence). The CDR3 spans 13 residues. CDR3 loop: CASSQQGLAEAFF. CDR3 DNA sequence: TGTGCCAGCAGCCAACAGGGTTTGGCTGAAGCTTTCTTT.

This clonotype was counted only a few times. This chain connects TRBV7-8 to TRBJ1-4, with D possibly being TRBD1 (5 bases). Germline CDR1 is SGHVS and CDR2 is FQNEAQ. The CDR3 covers 16 residues. Trimming pared 4 bases from V and 2 bases from J, leaving 14 bases between. In nucleotides, the CDR3 is TGTGCCAGCAGCTCACGGGACTCTGCGACTAATGAAAAACTGTTTTTT. The encoded protein is CASSSRDSATNEKLFF.

J is TRBJ1-1 and V is TRBV10-1; 7 bases map to TRBD1. Germline CDR1 and CDR2: WNHNN and SYGVQD (reference sequence). The ends lost 7 bases at V and 7 bases at J; junction bases unmatched: 6. CDR3 length: 12 amino acids. The CDR3 bases are TGCGCCAGCACGGGACAGTGGGGTGAAGCTTTCTTT. This encodes CASTGQWGEAFF.